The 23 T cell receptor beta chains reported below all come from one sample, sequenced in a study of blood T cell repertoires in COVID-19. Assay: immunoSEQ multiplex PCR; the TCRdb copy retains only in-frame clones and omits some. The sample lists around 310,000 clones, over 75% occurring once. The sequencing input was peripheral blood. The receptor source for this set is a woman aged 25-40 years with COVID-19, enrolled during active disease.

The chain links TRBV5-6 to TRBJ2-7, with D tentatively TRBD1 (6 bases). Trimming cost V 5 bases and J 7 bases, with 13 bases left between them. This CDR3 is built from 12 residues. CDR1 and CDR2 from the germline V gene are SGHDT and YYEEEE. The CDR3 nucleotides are TGTGCCAGCAGTCAGGGGTATGGGGAGCAGTACTTC. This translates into CASSQGYGEQYF.

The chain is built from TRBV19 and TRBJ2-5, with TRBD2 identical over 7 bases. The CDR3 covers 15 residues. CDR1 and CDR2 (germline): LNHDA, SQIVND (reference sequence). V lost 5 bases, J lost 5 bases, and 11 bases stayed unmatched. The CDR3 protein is CASSPTSAVRETQYF. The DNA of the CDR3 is TGTGCCAGTAGTCCCACTAGCGCGGTGAGGGAGACCCAGTACTTC.

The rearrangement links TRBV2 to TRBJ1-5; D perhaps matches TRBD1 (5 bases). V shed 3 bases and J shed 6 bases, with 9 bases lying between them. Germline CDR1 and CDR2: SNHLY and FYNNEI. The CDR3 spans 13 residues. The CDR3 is CASSERGTQPQHF. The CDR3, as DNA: TGTGCCAGCAGTGAGCGGGGCACTCAGCCCCAGCATTTT.

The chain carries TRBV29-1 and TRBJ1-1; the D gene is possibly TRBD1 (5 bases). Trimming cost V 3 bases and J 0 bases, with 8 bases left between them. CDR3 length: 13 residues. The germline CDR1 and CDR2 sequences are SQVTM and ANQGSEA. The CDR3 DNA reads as TGCAGCGTTGATCAGGGCGTGAACACTGAAGCTTTCTTT. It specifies CSVDQGVNTEAFF. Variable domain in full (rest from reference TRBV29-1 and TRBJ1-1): SAVISQKPSRDICQRGTSLTIQCQVDSQVTMMFWYRQQPGQSLTLIATANQGSEATYESGFVIDKFPISRPNLTFSTLTVSNMSPEDSSIYLCSVDQGVNTEAFFGQGTRLTVV.

In DNA, the CDR3 is TGTGCCAGCAGCCCCCCGGAGAGCTCCTACAATGAGCAGTTCTTC. It specifies CASSPPESSYNEQFF. The gene calls are TRBV9 and TRBJ2-1; D is ambiguous. The CDR3 is 15 amino acids. Trimming took 4 bases from V and 0 from J, leaving 11 bases between them. The germline V gene encodes CDR1 SGDLS and CDR2 YYNGEE.

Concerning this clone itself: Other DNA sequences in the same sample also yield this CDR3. The CDR3 loop is CASSRTGNTEAFF. For the CDR3, the DNA is TGTGCCAGCAGCCGGACAGGGAACACTGAAGCTTTCTTT. The genes are TRBV7-3 and TRBJ1-1, with 7 positions matching TRBD1. The CDR3 consists of 13 residues. The V segment lost 5 bases and the J segment 1 base; nucleotides outside the gene matches: 1. Looked up from germline, CDR1 is SGHTA and CDR2 is FQGTGA. The variable domain in full, completed from reference TRBV7-3 and TRBJ1-1, reads GAGVSQTPSNKVTEKGKYVELRCDPISGHTALYWYRQSLGQGPEFLIYFQGTGAADDSGLPNDRFFAVRPEGSVSTLKIQRTERGDSAVYLCASSRTGNTEAFFGQGTRLTVV.

The CDR3 sequence: CASSGTGTGDTQYF. The CDR3 DNA follows: TGTGCCAGCAGCGGGACAGGGACTGGGGATACGCAGTATTTT. The V call is TRBV7-2, the J call TRBJ2-3, with TRBD1 identical over 9 bases. V lost 5 bases, J lost 6 bases, and 6 bases stayed unmatched. Germline loops: CDR1 SGHTA, CDR2 FQGNSA. This CDR3 has 14 residues.

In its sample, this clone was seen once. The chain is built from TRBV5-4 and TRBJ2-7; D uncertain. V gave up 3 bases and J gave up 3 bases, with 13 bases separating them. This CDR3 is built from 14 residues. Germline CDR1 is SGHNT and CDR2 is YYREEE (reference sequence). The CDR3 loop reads CASSSAGSGYEQYF. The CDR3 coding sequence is TGTGCCAGCAGCTCCGCCGGTTCGGGCTACGAGCAGTACTTC. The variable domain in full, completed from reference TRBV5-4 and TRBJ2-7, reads ETGVTQSPTHLIKTRGQQVTLRCSSQSGHNTVSWYQQALGQGPQFIFQYYREEENGRGNFPPRFSGLQFPNYSSELNVNALELDDSALYLCASSSAGSGYEQYFGPGTRLTVT.

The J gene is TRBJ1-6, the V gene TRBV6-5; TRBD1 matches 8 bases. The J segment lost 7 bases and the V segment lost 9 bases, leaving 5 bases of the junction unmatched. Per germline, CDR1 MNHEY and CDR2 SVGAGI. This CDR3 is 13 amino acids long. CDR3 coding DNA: TGTGCCAGTAACAGGGGGACCAATTCACCCCTCCACTTT. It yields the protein CASNRGTNSPLHF.

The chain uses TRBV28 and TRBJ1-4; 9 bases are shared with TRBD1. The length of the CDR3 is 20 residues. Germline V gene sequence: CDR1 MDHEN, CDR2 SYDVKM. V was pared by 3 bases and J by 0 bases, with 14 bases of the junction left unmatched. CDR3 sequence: CASSFPLLRDRDATNEKLFF. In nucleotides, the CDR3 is TGTGCCAGCAGTTTCCCCCTCCTCCGGGACAGGGACGCAACTAATGAAAAACTGTTTTTT.

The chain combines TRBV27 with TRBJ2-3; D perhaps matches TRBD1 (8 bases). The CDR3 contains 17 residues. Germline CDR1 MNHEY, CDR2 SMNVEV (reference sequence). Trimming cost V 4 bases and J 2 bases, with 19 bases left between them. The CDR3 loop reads CASSWGRGTGTTDTQYF. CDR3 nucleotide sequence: TGTGCCAGCAGTTGGGGGAGGGGGACAGGAACCACAGATACGCAGTATTTT.

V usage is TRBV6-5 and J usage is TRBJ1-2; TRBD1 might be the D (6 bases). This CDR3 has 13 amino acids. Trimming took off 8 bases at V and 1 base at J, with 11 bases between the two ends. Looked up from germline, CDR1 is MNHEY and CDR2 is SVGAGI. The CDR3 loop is CASSNRVNYGYTF. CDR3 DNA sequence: TGTGCCAGCTCGAACAGGGTTAACTATGGCTACACCTTC.

In DNA form, the CDR3 reads TGCGCCAGCAGCCAAGTTGCTGGACAGGGGTTGATTTCTGGAAACACCATATATTTT. Amino acids: CASSQVAGQGLISGNTIYF. V gene TRBV4-3 combines with J gene TRBJ1-3, with 9 bases identical to TRBD1. From germline, CDR1 is LGHNA and CDR2 YSLEER. V trimming: 1 base; J trimming: 1 base; junction bases outside the gene matches: 11. The CDR3 extends over 19 amino acids.

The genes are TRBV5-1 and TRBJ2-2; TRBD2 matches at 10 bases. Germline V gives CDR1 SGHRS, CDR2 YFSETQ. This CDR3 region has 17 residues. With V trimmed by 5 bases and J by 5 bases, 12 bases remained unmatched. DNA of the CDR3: TGCGCCAGCAGTCCCGTAGCGGGAGGCAGTAGTACCGGGGAGCTGTTTTTT. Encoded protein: CASSPVAGGSSTGELFF.

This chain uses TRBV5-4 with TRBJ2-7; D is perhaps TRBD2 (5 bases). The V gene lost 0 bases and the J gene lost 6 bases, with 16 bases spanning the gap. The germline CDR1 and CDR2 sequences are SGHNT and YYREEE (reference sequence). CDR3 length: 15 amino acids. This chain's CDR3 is CASSLAEGGGIEQYF. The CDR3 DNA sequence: TGTGCCAGCAGCTTGGCCGAGGGTGGTGGAATCGAGCAGTACTTC. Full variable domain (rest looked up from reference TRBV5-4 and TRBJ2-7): ETGVTQSPTHLIKTRGQQVTLRCSSQSGHNTVSWYQQALGQGPQFIFQYYREEENGRGNFPPRFSGLQFPNYSSELNVNALELDDSALYLCASSLAEGGGIEQYFGPGTRLTVT.

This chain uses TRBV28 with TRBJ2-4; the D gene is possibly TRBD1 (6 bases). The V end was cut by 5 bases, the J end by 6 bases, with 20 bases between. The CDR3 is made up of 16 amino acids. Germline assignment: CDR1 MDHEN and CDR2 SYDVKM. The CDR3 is CASSPRTFPQGNIQYF. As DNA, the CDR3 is TGTGCCAGCAGTCCCCGGACCTTTCCACAGGGAAACATTCAGTACTTC.

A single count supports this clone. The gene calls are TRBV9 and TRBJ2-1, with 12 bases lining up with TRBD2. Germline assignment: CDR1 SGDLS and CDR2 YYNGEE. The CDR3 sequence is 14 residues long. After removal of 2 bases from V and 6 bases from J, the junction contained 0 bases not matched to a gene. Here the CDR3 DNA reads TGTGCCAGCAGCGTGACTAGCGGGAGCAATGAGCAGTTCTTC. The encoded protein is CASSVTSGSNEQFF.

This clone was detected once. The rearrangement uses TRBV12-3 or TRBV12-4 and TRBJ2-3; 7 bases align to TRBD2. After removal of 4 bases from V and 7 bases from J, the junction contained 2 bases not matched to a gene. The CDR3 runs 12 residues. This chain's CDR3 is CASSYGTNTQYF. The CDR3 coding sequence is TGTGCCAGCAGTTATGGGACTAATACGCAGTATTTT.

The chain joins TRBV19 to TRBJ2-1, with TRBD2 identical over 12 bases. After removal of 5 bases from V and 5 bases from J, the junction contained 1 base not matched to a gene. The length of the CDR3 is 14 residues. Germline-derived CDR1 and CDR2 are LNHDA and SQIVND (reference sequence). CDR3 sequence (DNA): TGTGCCAGTAGTCTAGCGGGAGGGGACAATGAGCAGTTCTTC. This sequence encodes CASSLAGGDNEQFF.

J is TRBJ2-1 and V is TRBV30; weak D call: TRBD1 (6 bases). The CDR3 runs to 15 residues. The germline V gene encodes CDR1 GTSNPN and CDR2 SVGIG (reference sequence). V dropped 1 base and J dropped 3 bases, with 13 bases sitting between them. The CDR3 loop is CAWSDEGDIYNEQFF. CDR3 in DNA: TGTGCCTGGAGTGACGAGGGGGACATCTACAATGAGCAGTTCTTC.

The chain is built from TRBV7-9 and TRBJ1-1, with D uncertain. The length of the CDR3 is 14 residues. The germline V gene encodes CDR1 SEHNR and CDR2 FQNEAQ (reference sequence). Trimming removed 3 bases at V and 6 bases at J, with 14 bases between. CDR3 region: CASSFHRQVPEAFF. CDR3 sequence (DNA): TGTGCCAGCAGCTTCCATCGCCAGGTGCCTGAAGCTTTCTTT.

The CDR3 sequence: CASSQDGGDGQPQHF. The CDR3 DNA reads TGTGCCAGCAGCCAAGATGGAGGGGATGGTCAGCCCCAGCATTTT. The J gene is TRBJ1-5, the V gene TRBV3-1 (or the pseudogene TRBV3-2); D is possibly TRBD1 (5 bases). CDR3 length: 15 amino acids. From germline, CDR1 is LGHDT and CDR2 YNNKEL (reference sequence). V was trimmed by 0 bases and J by 6 bases, leaving 12 bases between them.

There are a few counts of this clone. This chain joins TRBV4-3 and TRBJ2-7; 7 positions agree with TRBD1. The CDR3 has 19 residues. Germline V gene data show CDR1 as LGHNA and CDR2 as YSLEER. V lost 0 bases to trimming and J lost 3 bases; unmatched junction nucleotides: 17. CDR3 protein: CASSQERGLGGPSIYEQYF. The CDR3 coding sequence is TGCGCCAGCAGCCAAGAGAGGGGGCTTGGGGGTCCCTCGATCTACGAGCAGTACTTC.